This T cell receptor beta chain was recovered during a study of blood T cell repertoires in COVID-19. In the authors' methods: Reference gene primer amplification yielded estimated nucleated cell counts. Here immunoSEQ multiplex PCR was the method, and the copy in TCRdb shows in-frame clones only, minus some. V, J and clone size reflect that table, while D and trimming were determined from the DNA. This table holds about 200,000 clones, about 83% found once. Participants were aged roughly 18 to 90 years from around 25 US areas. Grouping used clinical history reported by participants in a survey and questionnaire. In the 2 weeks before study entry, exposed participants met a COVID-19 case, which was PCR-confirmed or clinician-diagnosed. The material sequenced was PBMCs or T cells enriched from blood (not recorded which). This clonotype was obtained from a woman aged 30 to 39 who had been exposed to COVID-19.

CDR3 sequence (DNA): TGTGCCAGCAGCCGGACTACCGGTTCCGGGGAGCTGTTTTTT. Its protein product is CASSRTTGSGELFF. The chain is built from TRBV11-2 and TRBJ2-2; D is perhaps TRBD2 (6 bases). The length of the CDR3 is 14 residues. Germline V CDR1 and CDR2: SGHAT, FQNNGV. V was trimmed by 5 bases and J by 6 bases, leaving 13 bases between them.